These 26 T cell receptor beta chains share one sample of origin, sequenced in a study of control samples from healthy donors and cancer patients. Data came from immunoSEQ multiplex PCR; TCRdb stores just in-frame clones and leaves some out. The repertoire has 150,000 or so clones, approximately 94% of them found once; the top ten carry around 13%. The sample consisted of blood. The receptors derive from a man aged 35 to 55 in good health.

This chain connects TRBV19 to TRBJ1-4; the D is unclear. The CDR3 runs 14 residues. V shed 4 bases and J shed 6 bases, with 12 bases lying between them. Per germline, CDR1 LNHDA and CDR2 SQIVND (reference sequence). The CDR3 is CASSKLNFDEKLFF. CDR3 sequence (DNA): TGTGCCAGTAGTAAACTTAACTTCGATGAAAAACTGTTTTTT.

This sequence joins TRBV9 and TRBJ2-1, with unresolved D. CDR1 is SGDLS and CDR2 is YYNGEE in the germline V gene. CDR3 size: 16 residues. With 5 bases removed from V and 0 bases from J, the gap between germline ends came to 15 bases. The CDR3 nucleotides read TGTGCCAGCAGTGGTAAAACTCCGGGCTCCTACAATGAGCAGTTCTTC. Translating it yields CASSGKTPGSYNEQFF.

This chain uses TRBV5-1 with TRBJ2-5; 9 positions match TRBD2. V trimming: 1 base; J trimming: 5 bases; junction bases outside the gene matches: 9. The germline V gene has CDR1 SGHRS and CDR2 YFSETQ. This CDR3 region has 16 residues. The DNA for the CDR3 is TGCGCCAGCAGCTTGAGCGGGGGGTCGGTCAGGGAGACCCAGTACTTC. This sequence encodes CASSLSGGSVRETQYF.

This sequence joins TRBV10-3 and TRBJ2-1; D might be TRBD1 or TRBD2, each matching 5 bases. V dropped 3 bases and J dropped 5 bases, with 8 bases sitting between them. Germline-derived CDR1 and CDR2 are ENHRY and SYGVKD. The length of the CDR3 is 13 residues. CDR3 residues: CAISDWGNNEQFF. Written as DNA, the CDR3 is TGTGCCATCAGTGATTGGGGGAACAATGAGCAGTTCTTC.

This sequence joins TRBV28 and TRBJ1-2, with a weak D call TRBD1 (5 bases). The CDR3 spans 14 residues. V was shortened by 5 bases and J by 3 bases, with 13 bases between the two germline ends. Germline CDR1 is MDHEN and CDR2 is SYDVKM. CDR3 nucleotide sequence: TGTGCCAGCAGTGTATCGGGACTCGACTATGGCTACACCTTC. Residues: CASSVSGLDYGYTF.

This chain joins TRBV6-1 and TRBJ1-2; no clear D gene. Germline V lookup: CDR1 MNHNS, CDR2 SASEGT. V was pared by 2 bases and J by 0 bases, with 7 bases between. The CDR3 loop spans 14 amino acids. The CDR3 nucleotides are TGTGCCAGCAGTGAATTAAATTCTAACTATGGCTACACCTTC. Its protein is CASSELNSNYGYTF.

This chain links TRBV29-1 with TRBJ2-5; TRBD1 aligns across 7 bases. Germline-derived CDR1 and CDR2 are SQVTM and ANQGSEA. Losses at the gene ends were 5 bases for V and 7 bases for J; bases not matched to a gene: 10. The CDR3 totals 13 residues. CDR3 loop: CSVPTGPGGTQYF. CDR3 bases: TGCAGCGTTCCGACAGGGCCCGGCGGGACCCAGTACTTC. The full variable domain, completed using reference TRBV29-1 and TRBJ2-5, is SAVISQKPSRDICQRGTSLTIQCQVDSQVTMMFWYRQQPGQSLTLIATANQGSEATYESGFVIDKFPISRPNLTFSTLTVSNMSPEDSSIYLCSVPTGPGGTQYFGPGTRLLVL.

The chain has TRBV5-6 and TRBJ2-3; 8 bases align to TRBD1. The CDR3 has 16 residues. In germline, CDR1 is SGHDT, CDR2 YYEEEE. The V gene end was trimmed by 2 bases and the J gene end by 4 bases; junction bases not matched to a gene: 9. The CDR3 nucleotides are TGTGCCAGCAGCTTTATGGACAGGGTGGTTCCAGATACGCAGTATTTT. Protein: CASSFMDRVVPDTQYF.

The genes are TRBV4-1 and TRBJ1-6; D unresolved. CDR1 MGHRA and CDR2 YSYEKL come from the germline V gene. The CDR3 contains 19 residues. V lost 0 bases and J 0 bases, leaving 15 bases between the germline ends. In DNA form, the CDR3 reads TGCGCCAGCAGCCAAGATGCCGGCAACTCGAGCTCCTATAATTCACCCCTCCACTTT. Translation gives CASSQDAGNSSSYNSPLHF.

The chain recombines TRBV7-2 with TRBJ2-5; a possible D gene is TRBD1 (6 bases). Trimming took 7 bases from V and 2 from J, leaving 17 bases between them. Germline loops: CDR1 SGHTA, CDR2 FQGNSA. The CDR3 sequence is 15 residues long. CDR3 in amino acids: CASTLDRRVQETQYF. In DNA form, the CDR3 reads TGTGCCAGCACCCTCGACAGGCGGGTTCAAGAGACCCAGTACTTC.

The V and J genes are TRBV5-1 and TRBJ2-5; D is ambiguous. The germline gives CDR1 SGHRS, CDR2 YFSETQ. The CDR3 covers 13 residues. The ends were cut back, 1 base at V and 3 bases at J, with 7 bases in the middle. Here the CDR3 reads CASSLSREETQYF. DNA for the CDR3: TGCGCCAGCAGCTTGAGCCGGGAAGAGACCCAGTACTTC.

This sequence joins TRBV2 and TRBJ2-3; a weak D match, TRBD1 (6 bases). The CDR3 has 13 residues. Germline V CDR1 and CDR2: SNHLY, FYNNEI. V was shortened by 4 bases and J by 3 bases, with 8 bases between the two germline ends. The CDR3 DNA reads TGTGCCAGCAGTGTAGGACAGACAGATACGCAGTATTTT. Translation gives CASSVGQTDTQYF. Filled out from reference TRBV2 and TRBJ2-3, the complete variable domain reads EPEVTQTPSHQVTQMGQEVILRCVPISNHLYFYWYRQILGQKVEFLVSFYNNEISEKSEIFDDQFSVERPDGSNFTLKIRSTKLEDSAMYFCASSVGQTDTQYFGPGTRLTVL.

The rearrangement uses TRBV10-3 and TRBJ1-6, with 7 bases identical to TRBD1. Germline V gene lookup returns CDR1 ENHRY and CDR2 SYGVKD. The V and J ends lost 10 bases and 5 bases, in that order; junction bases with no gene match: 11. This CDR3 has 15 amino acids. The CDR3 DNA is TGTGCCACCACAATGTCCGGGACAGATAATTCACCCCTCCACTTT. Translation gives CATTMSGTDNSPLHF.

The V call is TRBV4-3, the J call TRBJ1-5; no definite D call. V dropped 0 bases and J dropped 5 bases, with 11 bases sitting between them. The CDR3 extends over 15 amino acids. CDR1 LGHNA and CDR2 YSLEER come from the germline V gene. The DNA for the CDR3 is TGCGCCAGCAGCCAAGATCTGGCATATCATCAGCCCCAGCATTTT. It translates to CASSQDLAYHQPQHF.

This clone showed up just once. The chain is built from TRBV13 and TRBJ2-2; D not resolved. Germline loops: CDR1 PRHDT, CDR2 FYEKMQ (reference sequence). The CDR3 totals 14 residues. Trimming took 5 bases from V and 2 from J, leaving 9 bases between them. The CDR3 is CASSTKLNTGELFF. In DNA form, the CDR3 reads TGTGCCAGCAGCACTAAGTTAAACACCGGGGAGCTGTTTTTT.

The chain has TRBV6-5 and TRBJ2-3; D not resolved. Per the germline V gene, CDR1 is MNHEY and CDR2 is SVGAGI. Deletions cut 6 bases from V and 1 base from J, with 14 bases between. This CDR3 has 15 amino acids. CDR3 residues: CASSRTNARTDTQYF. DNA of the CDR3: TGTGCCAGCAGCCGAACAAACGCCCGCACAGATACGCAGTATTTT.

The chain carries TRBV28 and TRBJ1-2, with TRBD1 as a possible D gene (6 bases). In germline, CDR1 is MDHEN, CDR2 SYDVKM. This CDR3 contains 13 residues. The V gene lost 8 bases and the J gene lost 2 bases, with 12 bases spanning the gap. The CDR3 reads CASWGPGNYGYTF. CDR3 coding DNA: TGTGCCAGCTGGGGGCCGGGGAACTATGGCTACACCTTC.

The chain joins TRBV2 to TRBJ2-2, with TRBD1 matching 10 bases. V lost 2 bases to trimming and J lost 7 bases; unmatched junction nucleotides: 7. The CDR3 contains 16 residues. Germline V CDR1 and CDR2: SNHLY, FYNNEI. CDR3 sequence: CASSESGTGVNGELFF. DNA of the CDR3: TGTGCCAGCAGTGAATCGGGGACAGGGGTCAACGGGGAGCTGTTTTTT.

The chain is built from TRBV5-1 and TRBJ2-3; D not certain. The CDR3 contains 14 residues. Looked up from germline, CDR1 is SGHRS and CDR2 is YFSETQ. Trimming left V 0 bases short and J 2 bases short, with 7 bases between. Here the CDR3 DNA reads TGCGCCAGCAGCTTGGTGACGGACACAGATACGCAGTATTTT. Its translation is CASSLVTDTDTQYF.

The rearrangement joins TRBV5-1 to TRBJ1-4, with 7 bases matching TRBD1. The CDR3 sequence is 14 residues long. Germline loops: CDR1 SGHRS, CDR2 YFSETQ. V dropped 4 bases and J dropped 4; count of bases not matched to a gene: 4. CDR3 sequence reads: CASSRGQSNEKLFF. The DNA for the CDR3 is TGCGCCAGCAGCCGGGGACAGAGTAATGAAAAACTGTTTTTT.

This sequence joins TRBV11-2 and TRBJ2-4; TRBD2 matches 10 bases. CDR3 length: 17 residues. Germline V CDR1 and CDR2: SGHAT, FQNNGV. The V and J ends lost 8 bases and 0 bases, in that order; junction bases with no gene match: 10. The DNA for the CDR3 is TGTGCCAGCCGGGCTAGCGGGAGAGGATTAGCCAAAAACATTCAGTACTTC. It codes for CASRASGRGLAKNIQYF.

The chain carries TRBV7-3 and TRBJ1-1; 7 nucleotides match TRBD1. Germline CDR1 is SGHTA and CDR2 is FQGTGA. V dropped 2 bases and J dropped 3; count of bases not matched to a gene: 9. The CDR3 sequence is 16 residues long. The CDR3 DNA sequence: TGTGCCAGCAGCTTAGGAGGGGGCATTGGAGACACTGAAGCTTTCTTT. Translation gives CASSLGGGIGDTEAFF. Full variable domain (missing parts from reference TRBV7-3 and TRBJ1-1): GAGVSQTPSNKVTEKGKYVELRCDPISGHTALYWYRQSLGQGPEFLIYFQGTGAADDSGLPNDRFFAVRPEGSVSTLKIQRTERGDSAVYLCASSLGGGIGDTEAFFGQGTRLTVV.

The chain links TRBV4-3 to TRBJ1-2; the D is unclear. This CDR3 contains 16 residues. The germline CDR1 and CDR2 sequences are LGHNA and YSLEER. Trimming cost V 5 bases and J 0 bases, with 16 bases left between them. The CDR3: CASSSSILSANYGYTF. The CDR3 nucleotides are TGCGCCAGCAGCTCCTCGATCCTATCAGCTAACTATGGCTACACCTTC.

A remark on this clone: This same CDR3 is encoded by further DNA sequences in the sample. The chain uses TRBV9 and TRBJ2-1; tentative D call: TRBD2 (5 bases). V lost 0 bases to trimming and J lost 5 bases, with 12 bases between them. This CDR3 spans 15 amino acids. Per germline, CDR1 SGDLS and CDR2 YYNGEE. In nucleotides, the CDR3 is TGTGCCAGCAGCGTAGGAGGGTCCATTGACAATGAGCAGTTCTTC. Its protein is CASSVGGSIDNEQFF.

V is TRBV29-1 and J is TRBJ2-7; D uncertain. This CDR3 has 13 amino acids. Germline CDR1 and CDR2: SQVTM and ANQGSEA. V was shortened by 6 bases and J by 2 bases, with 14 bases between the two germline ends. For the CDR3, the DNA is TGCAGCGTCGCCGAACGCGTCGCCTACGAGCAGTACTTC. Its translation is CSVAERVAYEQYF.

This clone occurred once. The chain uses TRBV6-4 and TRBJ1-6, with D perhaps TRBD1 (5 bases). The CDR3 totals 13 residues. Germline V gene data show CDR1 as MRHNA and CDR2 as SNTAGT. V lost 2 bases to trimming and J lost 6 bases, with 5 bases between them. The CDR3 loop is CASSDQGNSPLHF. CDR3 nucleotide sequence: TGTGCCAGCAGTGACCAGGGTAATTCACCCCTCCACTTT.